These 14 T cell receptor beta chains were all obtained from the same sample, sequenced in a study of blood T cell repertoires in COVID-19. Sequenced by immunoSEQ multiplex PCR; TCRdb stores in-frame clones only, minus some. The data hold 80,000 or so clones, with approximately 80% observed a single time. Sequencing input: peripheral blood. The receptors originated from an older woman with acute or convalescent COVID-19.

J is TRBJ1-2 and V is TRBV2; a possible D gene is TRBD1 (6 bases). Germline V gene data show CDR1 as SNHLY and CDR2 as FYNNEI. Trimming shortened V by 6 bases and J by 12 bases, and 17 bases separated the two germline ends. This CDR3 spans 12 amino acids. CDR3 sequence: CASRENRERNTF. Here the CDR3 DNA reads TGTGCCAGCAGAGAAAACAGGGAGAGGAACACCTTC.

The chain has TRBV2 and TRBJ1-2; no reliable D call. The CDR3 sequence is 14 residues long. Trimming shortened V by 6 bases and J by 7 bases, and 18 bases separated the two germline ends. CDR1 is SNHLY and CDR2 is FYNNEI in the germline V gene. CDR3 amino acids: CASRGTGPRGGYTF. The CDR3 coding sequence is TGTGCCAGCAGAGGTACCGGGCCCCGGGGTGGCTACACCTTC.

The genes are TRBV25-1 and TRBJ2-1, with 9 bases lining up with TRBD1. Germline V gene sequence: CDR1 MGHDK, CDR2 SYGVNS. V shed 6 bases, J shed 0 bases, and the junction held 6 bases outside the gene matches. This CDR3 region has 16 residues. CDR3 coding DNA: TGTGCCAGCAGGCCATCGGGACAGGGCTCCTACAATGAGCAGTTCTTC. Protein: CASRPSGQGSYNEQFF.

The chain has TRBV7-2 and TRBJ2-3; 8 nucleotides align to TRBD2. The junction had 14 bases not matched to a gene; V was cut back by 2 bases and J by 4 bases. The V gene's germline CDR1 is SGHTA and CDR2 FQGNSA. CDR3 length equals 18 residues. The CDR3 sequence: CASSLYTGASGFADTQYF. CDR3 DNA sequence: TGTGCCAGCAGCTTATATACCGGGGCTAGCGGGTTTGCAGATACGCAGTATTTT.

V gene TRBV6-2 or TRBV6-3 combines with J gene TRBJ2-2; 14 positions match TRBD2. Trimming at V came to 1 base and at J to 6 bases, leaving 1 base not matched to a gene. Germline V gene sequence: CDR1 MNHEY, CDR2 SVGEGT. The CDR3 totals 16 residues. The DNA for the CDR3 is TGTGCCAGCAGTTACTGGACTAGCGGGGGGCCCGGGGAGCTGTTTTTT. It codes for CASSYWTSGGPGELFF.

This chain uses TRBV28 with TRBJ1-5; D unresolved. The CDR3 spans 14 residues. Trimming took 6 bases from V and 12 from J, leaving 21 bases between them. Germline values: CDR1 MDHEN, CDR2 SYDVKM. The CDR3 spells CASSPAVPSLFQHF. The CDR3 nucleotides are TGTGCCAGCAGCCCCGCAGTTCCCTCTCTGTTCCAGCATTTT.

The rearrangement joins TRBV11-2 to TRBJ2-1, with TRBD2 matching 14 bases. The germline V gene has CDR1 SGHAT and CDR2 FQNNGV. The ends lost 6 bases at V and 6 bases at J; junction bases unmatched: 4. This CDR3 is 15 amino acids long. The CDR3 reads CASSNGTSGGNEQFF. CDR3 bases: TGTGCCAGCAGTAACGGGACTAGCGGGGGCAATGAGCAGTTCTTC.

The sample holds a few counts of this clone. The chain recombines TRBV6-2 or TRBV6-3 with TRBJ1-6, with a possible D match to TRBD1 (5 bases). V was pared by 5 bases and J by 7 bases, with 15 bases between. CDR1 is MNHEY and CDR2 is SVGEGT in the germline V gene. The CDR3 totals 15 residues. The CDR3 DNA reads as TGTGCCAGCAGTGCCGACAGAGAACGGAATTCACCCCTCCACTTT. Its translation: CASSADRERNSPLHF.

The chain joins TRBV7-9 to TRBJ2-3; D is uncertain. The germline CDR1 and CDR2 sequences are SEHNR and FQNEAQ (reference sequence). Deletions cut 0 bases from V and 3 bases from J, with 7 bases between. The CDR3 sequence is 14 residues long. The CDR3 nucleotides are TGTGCCAGCAGCTTAGCGCTATATACAGATACGCAGTATTTT. It translates to CASSLALYTDTQYF.

This clone has just one count. The same CDR3 is also encoded by other DNA sequences in this sample. The rearrangement links TRBV11-2 to TRBJ2-5; a possible D gene is TRBD2 (5 bases). Between the trimmed V and J ends, which lost 2 bases and 2 bases, there was a span of 12 bases. The CDR3 has 15 amino acids. The V gene's germline CDR1 is SGHAT and CDR2 FQNNGV. The CDR3: CASSLLGGLQETQYF. The CDR3 DNA is TGTGCCAGCAGCTTACTCGGCGGGCTTCAAGAGACCCAGTACTTC.

The chain uses TRBV21-1 and TRBJ2-3; the table's D call, TRBD2, has no DNA check behind it. TRBV21-1 is given as a pseudogene. The CDR3 contains 17 residues. The CDR3 protein is CASSTDIGLAATDTQYF. CDR3 sequence (DNA): TGTGCCAGCAGCACGGATATAGGACTAGCGGCCACAGATACGCAGTATTTT.

The gene calls are TRBV5-1 and TRBJ2-7, with 9 positions matching TRBD1. The CDR3 loop spans 16 amino acids. Per the germline V gene, CDR1 is SGHRS and CDR2 is YFSETQ. The J segment lost 5 bases and the V segment lost 3 bases, leaving 12 bases of the junction unmatched. This chain's CDR3 is CASSSSPQGASHEQYV. The DNA of the CDR3 is TGCGCCAGCAGCTCATCCCCACAGGGGGCTTCTCACGAGCAGTACGTC.

The chain links TRBV2 to TRBJ2-7, with unresolved D. Germline V gene sequence: CDR1 SNHLY, CDR2 FYNNEI. V was clipped by 1 base and J by 3 bases, with 10 bases between them. This CDR3 has 14 amino acids. The CDR3 DNA reads TGTGCCAGCAGTGAAGATAACAGAATCTACGAGCAGTACTTC. Its protein product is CASSEDNRIYEQYF.

The chain couples TRBV18 to TRBJ1-4, with 9 bases identical to TRBD1. Germline V gene data show CDR1 as KGHSH and CDR2 as LQKENI. The length of the CDR3 is 16 residues. The J segment lost 9 bases and the V segment lost 3 bases, leaving 11 bases of the junction unmatched. In DNA form, the CDR3 reads TGTGCCAGCTCACCCTTCGGTGGGACAGGGAGGAAAAAACTGTTTTTT. Amino acids: CASSPFGGTGRKKLFF. The full variable domain, with the rest looked up from reference TRBV18 and TRBJ1-4, is NAGVMQNPRHLVRRRGQEARLRCSPMKGHSHVYWYRQLPEEGLKFMVYLQKENIIDESGMPKERFSAEFPKEGPSILRIQQVVRGDSAAYFCASSPFGGTGRKKLFFGSGTQLSVL.